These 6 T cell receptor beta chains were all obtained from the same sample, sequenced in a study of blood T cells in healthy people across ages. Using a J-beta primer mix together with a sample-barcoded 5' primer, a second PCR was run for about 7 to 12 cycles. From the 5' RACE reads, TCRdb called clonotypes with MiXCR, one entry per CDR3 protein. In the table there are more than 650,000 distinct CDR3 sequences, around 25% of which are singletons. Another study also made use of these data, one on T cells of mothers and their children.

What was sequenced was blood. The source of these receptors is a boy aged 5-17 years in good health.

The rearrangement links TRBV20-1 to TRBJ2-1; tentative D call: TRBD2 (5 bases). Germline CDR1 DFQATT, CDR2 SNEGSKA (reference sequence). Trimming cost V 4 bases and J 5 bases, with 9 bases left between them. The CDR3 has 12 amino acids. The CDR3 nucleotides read TGCAGTGCTAACGGACTTAACAATGAGCAGTTCTTC. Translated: CSANGLNNEQFF.

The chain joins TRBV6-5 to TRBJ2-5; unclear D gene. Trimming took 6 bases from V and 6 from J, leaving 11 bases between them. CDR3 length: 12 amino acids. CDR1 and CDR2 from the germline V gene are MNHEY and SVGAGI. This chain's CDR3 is CASSTQEKTQYF. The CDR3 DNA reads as TGTGCCAGCAGCACCCAGGAGAAGACCCAGTACTTC.

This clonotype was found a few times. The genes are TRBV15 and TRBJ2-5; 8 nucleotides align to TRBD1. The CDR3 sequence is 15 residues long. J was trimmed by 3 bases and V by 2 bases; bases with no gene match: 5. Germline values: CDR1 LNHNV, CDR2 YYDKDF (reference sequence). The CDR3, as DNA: TGTGCCACCAGCAGAAAGGGGACAGGAAAAGAGACCCAGTACTTC. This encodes CATSRKGTGKETQYF.

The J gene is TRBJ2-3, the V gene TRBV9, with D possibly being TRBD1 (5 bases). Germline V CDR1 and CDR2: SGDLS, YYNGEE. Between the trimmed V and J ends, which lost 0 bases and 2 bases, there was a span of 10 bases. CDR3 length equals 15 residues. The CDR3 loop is CASSVAAGNTDTQYF. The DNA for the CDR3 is TGTGCCAGCAGCGTAGCGGCAGGGAACACAGATACGCAGTATTTT. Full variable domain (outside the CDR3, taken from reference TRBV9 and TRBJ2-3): DSGVTQTPKHLITATGQRVTLRCSPRSGDLSVYWYQQSLDQGLQFLIQYYNGEERAKGNILERFSAQQFPDLHSELNLSSLELGDSALYFCASSVAAGNTDTQYFGPGTRLTVL.

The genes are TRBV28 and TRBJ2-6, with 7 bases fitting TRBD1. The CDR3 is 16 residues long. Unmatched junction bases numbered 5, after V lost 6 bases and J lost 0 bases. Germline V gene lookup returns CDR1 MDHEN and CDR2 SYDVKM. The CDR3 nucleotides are TGTGCCAGCAGCCGGGGACAGAGCTCTGGGGCCAACGTCCTGACTTTC. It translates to CASSRGQSSGANVLTF.

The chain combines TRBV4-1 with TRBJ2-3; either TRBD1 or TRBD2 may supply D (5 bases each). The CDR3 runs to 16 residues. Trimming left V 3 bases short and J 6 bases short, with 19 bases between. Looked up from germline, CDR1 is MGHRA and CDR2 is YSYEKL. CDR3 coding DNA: TGCGCCAGCAGCCACCTCGCCGGCCTCAGGGACGATACGCAGTATTTT. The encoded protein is CASSHLAGLRDDTQYF.